This TCR beta chain appears in the sequencing data of a study of T cells in severe cutaneous drug reactions. TCR subtype-specific primers in iRepertoire multiplex PCR prepared libraries for bulk and single-cell sequencing. Roughly 90-500 ng of RNA per sample was bulk library input. After re-calling the multiplex PCR reads, TCRdb lists one entry per CDR3 protein, DNA absent. The sample holds some 2,800 distinct CDR3 sequences. Carbamazepine had induced Stevens-Johnson syndrome or toxic epidermal necrolysis in the sequenced donors. General study points: All seven CBZ-SJS/TEN blister samples shared a public TCRbeta CDR3 at mean around 13%.

As for this clonotype: Its antigen is not known.

The source of this sequence is a human donor with toxic epidermal necrolysis, a severe cutaneous drug reaction. Sequenced: cells from a skin blister.

CDR3 region: CASSLTRGYTEAFF. V usage is TRBV11-2 and J usage is TRBJ1-1. CDR3 length: 14 residues. Germline CDR1 and CDR2: SGHAT and FQNNGV.